The next 19 T cell receptor beta chains were all read from a single sample in a study of T-cell reconstitution after alpha-beta-depleted transplantation in children. The TCRbeta library incorporated unique molecular identifiers. TCRdb called the PCR reads again in MiXCR, with one record for every CDR3 protein. The sample gives about 110,000 distinct CDR3 sequences, 23% of which show up once; roughly a tenth is in the top ten. Material: PBMCs, mostly from graft donor cells, obtained 180 days after TCRalphabeta/CD19-depleted stem cell transplant. The receptors derive from a male patient under 10 years old who had a stem cell transplant for chronic granulomatous disease, so the T cells may come from the graft donor.

The V and J genes are TRBV10-3 and TRBJ2-7; D gene uncertain. From germline, CDR1 is ENHRY and CDR2 SYGVKD. The CDR3 is 10 residues long. Trimming pared 0 bases from V and 10 bases from J, leaving 4 bases between. CDR3 loop: CAISESPQYF. The CDR3, as DNA: TGTGCCATCAGTGAGTCGCCTCAGTACTTC.

This clonotype was detected many times. The chain recombines TRBV7-6 with TRBJ2-1; D is unclear. The V gene lost 5 bases and the J gene lost 4 bases, with 18 bases spanning the gap. Per the germline V gene, CDR1 is SGHVS and CDR2 is FNYEAQ. This CDR3 is 16 amino acids long. CDR3 in DNA: TGTGCCAGCAGCCCGCGAGAAAGGGATTCTTACAATGAGCAGTTCTTC. Protein product: CASSPRERDSYNEQFF. Together with reference TRBV7-6 and TRBJ2-1, the CDR3 gives the full variable domain: GAGVSQSPRYKVTKRGQDVALRCDPISGHVSLYWYRQALGQGPEFLTYFNYEAQQDKSGLPNDRFSAERPEGSISTLTIQRTEQRDSAMYRCASSPRERDSYNEQFFGPGTRLTVL.

This clonotype was seen ten or more times. The chain recombines TRBV29-1 with TRBJ1-1, with 7 nucleotides matching TRBD1. The V gene end was trimmed by 4 bases and the J gene end by 1 base; junction bases not matched to a gene: 6. The germline gives CDR1 SQVTM, CDR2 ANQGSEA. This CDR3 spans 14 amino acids. CDR3 in DNA: TGCAGCGTTGGATCGACAGGGAGGAACACTGAAGCTTTCTTT. Its translation: CSVGSTGRNTEAFF.

This clonotype was observed many times. The V gene is TRBV18, the J gene TRBJ2-7; D is unresolved. This CDR3 is built from 17 residues. With 1 base removed from V and 1 base from J, the gap between germline ends came to 17 bases. Germline assignment: CDR1 KGHSH and CDR2 LQKENI. This CDR3 is CASSPLIGGYNSYEQYF. The CDR3 DNA follows: TGTGCCAGCTCACCACTAATCGGCGGTTACAATTCCTACGAGCAGTACTTC.

This clonotype was found many times. The rearrangement uses TRBV11-2 and TRBJ2-5; 12 bases fit TRBD2. V shed 3 bases and J 3 bases; nucleotides not matched to a gene: 20. The CDR3 consists of 21 residues. The V gene's germline CDR1 is SGHAT and CDR2 FQNNGV. The CDR3: CASSLGLAGGPWKWPEETQYF. For the CDR3, the DNA is TGTGCCAGCAGCTTGGGTCTAGCGGGGGGGCCATGGAAGTGGCCGGAAGAGACCCAGTACTTC.

This chain connects TRBV27 to TRBJ2-7, with D possibly matching TRBD1 (5 bases). Germline-derived CDR1 and CDR2 are MNHEY and SMNVEV (reference sequence). Trimming removed 0 bases at V and 0 bases at J, with 12 bases between. This CDR3 is 16 amino acids long. The CDR3 loop is CASSLSLRASSYEQYF. The DNA of the CDR3 is TGTGCCAGCAGTTTATCTCTCAGGGCCAGCTCCTACGAGCAGTACTTC.

This clonotype was counted between two and nine times. This rearrangement joins TRBV24-1 to TRBJ2-1; no clear D gene. Germline assignment: CDR1 KGHDR and CDR2 SFDVKD. With 2 bases removed from V and 4 bases from J, the gap between germline ends came to 11 bases. The CDR3 is 15 residues long. The DNA for the CDR3 is TGTGCCACCAGTGATTCCCCCCGGGCTTACAATGAGCAGTTCTTC. Translating it yields CATSDSPRAYNEQFF.

The chain uses TRBV5-6 and TRBJ2-6, with no clear D. Trimming shortened V by 1 base and J by 0 bases, and 11 bases separated the two germline ends. Germline lookup yields CDR1 SGHDT and CDR2 YYEEEE. This CDR3 has 17 residues. CDR3 amino acids: CASSLFPVTSGANVLTF. Written as DNA, the CDR3 is TGTGCCAGCAGCTTGTTTCCGGTTACCTCTGGGGCCAACGTCCTGACTTTC.

In this sample, this clonotype turned up a few times. The chain couples TRBV12-3 or TRBV12-4 to TRBJ1-5; D is perhaps TRBD1 (5 bases). The CDR3 extends over 14 amino acids. Trimming took 6 bases from V and 2 from J, leaving 11 bases between them. Here the CDR3 reads CASRGGVGNQPQHF. In nucleotides, the CDR3 is TGTGCCAGCAGGGGGGGGGTGGGCAATCAGCCCCAGCATTTT.

At least ten counts were recorded for this clonotype. This chain uses TRBV7-3 with TRBJ2-1, with TRBD1 matching over 9 bases. The CDR3 sequence is 14 residues long. Looked up from germline, CDR1 is SGHTA and CDR2 is FQGTGA. The ends lost 5 bases at V and 8 bases at J; junction bases unmatched: 7. DNA of the CDR3: TGTGCCAGCAGCCCGCGGGACAGGGCGCATGAGCAGTTCTTC. Amino acid sequence: CASSPRDRAHEQFF.

The rearrangement joins TRBV4-3 to TRBJ2-5; 8 nucleotides line up with TRBD1. Per germline, CDR1 LGHNA and CDR2 YSLEER. Germline trimming cut 1 base from V and 7 bases from J; bases unmatched to any gene: 5. The CDR3 contains 14 residues. CDR3 loop: CASSQGTGRTTQYF. In DNA form, the CDR3 reads TGCGCCAGCAGCCAAGGGACAGGGCGGACGACCCAGTACTTC.

The J gene is TRBJ2-3, the V gene TRBV4-2, with 14 bases matching TRBD2. Germline-derived CDR1 and CDR2 are LGHNA and YNFKEQ. The ends lost 5 bases at V and 5 bases at J; junction bases unmatched: 6. The CDR3 extends over 16 amino acids. The DNA of the CDR3 is TGTGCCAGCAGCGGAAGGGGACTAGCGGGAGTAGATACGCAGTATTTT. It encodes CASSGRGLAGVDTQYF.

This sequence joins TRBV7-2 and TRBJ1-2, with TRBD1 matching 9 bases. Germline V gene sequence: CDR1 SGHTA, CDR2 FQGNSA. The CDR3 spans 14 residues. Germline trimming cut 6 bases from V and 4 bases from J; bases unmatched to any gene: 6. In nucleotides, the CDR3 is TGTGCCAGCAGGCCTACAGGGGGCCTCTATGGCTACACCTTC. Amino acids: CASRPTGGLYGYTF. Drawing the rest from reference TRBV7-2 and TRBJ1-2, the complete variable domain is GAGVSQSPSNKVTEKGKDVELRCDPISGHTALYWYRQSLGQGLEFLIYFQGNSAPDKSGLPSDRFSAERTGGSVSTLTIQRTQQEDSAVYLCASRPTGGLYGYTFGSGTRLTVV.

This clonotype was counted at least ten times. The chain recombines TRBV12-3 or TRBV12-4 with TRBJ1-5; D not certain. This CDR3 is 15 amino acids long. The V end was cut by 2 bases, the J end by 1 base, with 9 bases between. The CDR3 region has the DNA TGTGCCAGCAGTTTACGGGAGACCAGCAATCAGCCCCAGCATTTT. Translated, it gives CASSLRETSNQPQHF.

The chain has TRBV15 and TRBJ2-5; D is uncertain. Germline assignment: CDR1 LNHNV and CDR2 YYDKDF (reference sequence). The CDR3 covers 15 residues. Trimming shortened V by 1 base and J by 7 bases, and 16 bases separated the two germline ends. CDR3 in DNA: TGTGCCACCAGCAGAGTGGGTTGGGGTCTGGGGACCCAGTACTTC. Protein sequence: CATSRVGWGLGTQYF.

This clonotype was recorded many times. The rearrangement uses TRBV5-1 and TRBJ2-3; maybe TRBD1 (5 bases). Germline lookup yields CDR1 SGHRS and CDR2 YFSETQ. V was cut by 3 bases and J by 6 bases, with 8 bases left in between. The CDR3 contains 12 residues. The CDR3 protein is CASSWGRDTQYF. The CDR3, as DNA: TGCGCCAGCAGCTGGGGCCGGGATACGCAGTATTTT.

The CDR3 loop reads CSAGDSSYNEQFF. As DNA, the CDR3 is TGCAGTGCGGGGGACAGTTCCTACAATGAGCAGTTCTTC. The chain uses TRBV20-1 and TRBJ2-1; TRBD1 matches 7 bases. The CDR3 is 13 residues long. The trim removed 6 bases at V and 1 base at J, leaving 3 bases unmatched. Germline lookup yields CDR1 DFQATT and CDR2 SNEGSKA (reference sequence).

This chain joins TRBV7-3 and TRBJ2-3, with TRBD1 matching 9 bases. CDR1 is SGHTA and CDR2 is FQGTGA in the germline V gene. The CDR3 spans 14 residues. V shed 5 bases and J 5 bases; nucleotides not matched to a gene: 5. This CDR3 is CASSPDRGVDTQYF. CDR3 DNA: TGTGCCAGCAGCCCAGACAGGGGGGTAGATACGCAGTATTTT.

The V and J genes are TRBV11-2 and TRBJ2-1; 9 bases fit TRBD2. The CDR3 length is 14 residues. V shed 6 bases, J shed 10 bases, and the junction held 10 bases outside the gene matches. Germline V gene lookup returns CDR1 SGHAT and CDR2 FQNNGV. CDR3 nucleotide sequence: TGTGCCAGCAGGCCAATAGCGGGAGTAGAAGAGCAGTTCTTC. Its translation is CASRPIAGVEEQFF.